This TCR beta chain was sequenced in a study of shared clonotypes between healthy human individuals. Whole-study findings and limits: Unshared clonotypes carried lower generation probabilities than those common to all four donors. Clonotypes that were shared across several donors made up roughly 5% of naive CD4 clonotypes.

Splitting the CD4+ cells yielded a CD45RA+ naive subset and a CD45RA-negative memory subset. This CDR3 is built from 14 residues. Per germline, CDR1 SQVTM and CDR2 ANQGSEA. V shed 6 bases, J shed 5 bases, and the junction held 10 bases outside the gene matches. As to this clone: Its antigen is not identified.

In the sorted-subset replicate PCRs, 200 ng DNA, around 30,000 T cell genomes, was used. The method was immunoSEQ multiplex PCR; TCRdb's version includes in-frame clones alone and lacks a portion of them. This table has some 650,000 clones, almost 97% appearing once. The sample consisted of naive CD4+ T cells sorted from blood. Indicated subset: CD45RA+ positively selected. V is TRBV29-1 and J is TRBJ2-5; TRBD1 agrees at 9 bases. This receptor was identified in a woman aged 25-40 years in good health. DNA of the CDR3: TGCAGCGTCGATTCGACAGGGGGGCCGGAGACCCAGTACTTC. Translation: CSVDSTGGPETQYF.